Listed below are T cell receptor beta chains from one sample, sequenced in a study of identical twins. TCRdb reprocessed the 5' RACE reads with MiXCR, giving one entry per CDR3 protein. Of approximately 690,000 distinct CDR3 sequences listed, over 5% are singletons. Sequencing was done on a sample of naive T cells sorted from blood. Every receptor here comes from a man aged 18 to 29 in good health. Both conserved end residues are part of each CDR3. The D gene is left open where the match is weak.

D | J | V | CDR3
- | TRBJ2-1 | TRBV20-1 | CSARTGTRSYNEQFF
- | TRBJ2-1 | TRBV20-1 | CSARVIDNEQFF
- | TRBJ2-1 | TRBV3-1 | CASSPPTRANEQFF
- | TRBJ2-4 | TRBV15 | CATSTRDKENIQYF
TRBD1 | TRBJ2-5 | TRBV9 | CASSVDRSTGLETQYF
TRBD1 | TRBJ1-1 | TRBV4-3 | CASSQVSRGQGQNTEAFF
- | TRBJ2-3 | TRBV5-1 | CASSLEPAGSGDTQYF
TRBD2 | TRBJ2-1 | TRBV5-1 | CASSSTSGRYNEQFF
- | TRBJ2-5 | TRBV2 | CASRGPSGSRETQYF
TRBD2 | TRBJ2-1 | TRBV3-1 | CASSQDPTSSNEQFF
- | TRBJ1-1 | TRBV12-3/TRBV12-4 | CASSPPRLDAFF
- | TRBJ2-7 | TRBV28 | CASSYRSSVSYEQYF
- | TRBJ2-1 | TRBV9 | CASSVGQGNYNEQFF
- | TRBJ1-5 | TRBV19 | CASSLLVDSNQPQHF
TRBD1 | TRBJ1-5 | TRBV5-5 | CASSPGQEVYSNQPQHF
TRBD1 | TRBJ2-7 | TRBV6-5 | CASSWDRGDYEQYF
- | TRBJ2-7 | TRBV28 | CASSLFMQETSYEQYF
- | TRBJ2-3 | TRBV6-6 | CAVRRASTDTQYF
TRBD2 | TRBJ2-5 | TRBV7-6 | CASSPLAGGAETQYF
TRBD1 | TRBJ2-4 | TRBV18 | CASSGQDAKNIQYF
TRBD1 | TRBJ1-2 | TRBV29-1 | CSVEPHRGQVYGYTF
TRBD2 | TRBJ2-2 | TRBV11-1 | CASSLAGGSRTGELFF
- | TRBJ1-1 | TRBV30 | CAWSVGRVSAFF
- | TRBJ1-1 | TRBV20-1 | CSAKGEAEAFF
- | TRBJ2-3 | TRBV18 | CASSPTARGTDTQYF
- | TRBJ1-2 | TRBV20-1 | CSARATYGYTF
TRBD1 | TRBJ1-2 | TRBV7-2 | CASSLSSGTGAYGYTF
- | TRBJ1-1 | TRBV7-9 | CASIGFGRVNTEAFF
- | TRBJ2-3 | TRBV20-1 | CSARWIGTDTQYF
TRBD1 | TRBJ2-2 | TRBV5-1 | CASSRDRTGELFF
- | TRBJ2-7 | TRBV4-3 | CASSQVWGTYEQYF
- | TRBJ2-6 | TRBV5-8 | CASSLISAGANVLTF
- | TRBJ2-6 | TRBV12-3/TRBV12-4 | CASRGDSGANVLTF
TRBD2 | TRBJ2-3 | TRBV20-1 | CSAGISGRSDTQYF